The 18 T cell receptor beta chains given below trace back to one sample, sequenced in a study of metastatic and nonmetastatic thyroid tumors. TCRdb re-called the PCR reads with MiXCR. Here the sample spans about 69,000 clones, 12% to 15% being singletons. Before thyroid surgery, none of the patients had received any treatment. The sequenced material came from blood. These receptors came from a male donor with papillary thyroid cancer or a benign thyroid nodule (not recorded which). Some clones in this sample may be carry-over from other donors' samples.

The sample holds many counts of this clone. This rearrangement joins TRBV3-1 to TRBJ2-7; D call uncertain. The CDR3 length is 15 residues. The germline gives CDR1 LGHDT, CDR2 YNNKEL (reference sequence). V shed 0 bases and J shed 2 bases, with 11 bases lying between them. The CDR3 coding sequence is TGTGCCAGCAGCCAAGATAGGCGGAGTACCTACGAGCAGTACTTC. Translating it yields CASSQDRRSTYEQYF.

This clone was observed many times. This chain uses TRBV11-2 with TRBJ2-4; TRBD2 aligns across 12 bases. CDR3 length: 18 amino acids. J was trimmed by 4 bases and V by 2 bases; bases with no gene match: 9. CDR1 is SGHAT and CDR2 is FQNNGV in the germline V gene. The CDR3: CASSLTSGRPQSKNIQYF. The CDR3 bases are TGTGCCAGCAGCTTAACTAGCGGGAGGCCCCAGAGTAAAAACATTCAGTACTTC. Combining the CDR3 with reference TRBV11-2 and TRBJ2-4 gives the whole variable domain EAGVAQSPRYKIIEKRQSVAFWCNPISGHATLYWYQQILGQGPKLLIQFQNNGVVDDSQLPKDRFSAERLKGVDSTLKIQPAKLEDSAVYLCASSLTSGRPQSKNIQYFGAGTRLSVL.

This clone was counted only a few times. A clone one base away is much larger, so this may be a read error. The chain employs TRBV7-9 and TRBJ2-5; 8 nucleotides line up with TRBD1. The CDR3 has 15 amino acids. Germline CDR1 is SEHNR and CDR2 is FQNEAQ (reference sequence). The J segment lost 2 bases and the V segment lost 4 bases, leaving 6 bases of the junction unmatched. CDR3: CASSSTGVRQETQYF. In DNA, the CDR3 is TGTGCCAGCAGCTCGACAGGGGTTCGGCAAGAGACCCAGTACTTC.

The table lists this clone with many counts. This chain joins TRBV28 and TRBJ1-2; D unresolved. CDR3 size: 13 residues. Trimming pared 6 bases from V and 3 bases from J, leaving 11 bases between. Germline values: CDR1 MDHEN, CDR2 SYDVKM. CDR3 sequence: CASSPGSYYGYTF. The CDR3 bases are TGTGCCAGCAGCCCCGGATCCTACTATGGCTACACCTTC.

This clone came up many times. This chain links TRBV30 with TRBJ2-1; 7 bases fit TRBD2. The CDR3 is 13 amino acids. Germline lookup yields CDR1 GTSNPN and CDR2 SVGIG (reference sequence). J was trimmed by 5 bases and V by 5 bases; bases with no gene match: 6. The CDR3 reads CAWASGADNEQFF. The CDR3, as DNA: TGTGCCTGGGCTAGCGGAGCCGACAATGAGCAGTTCTTC.

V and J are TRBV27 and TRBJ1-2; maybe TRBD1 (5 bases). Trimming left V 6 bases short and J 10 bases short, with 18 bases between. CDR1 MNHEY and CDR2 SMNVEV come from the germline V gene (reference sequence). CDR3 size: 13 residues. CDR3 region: CASRTLQGGFYTF. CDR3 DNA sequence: TGTGCCAGCAGGACGCTCCAGGGAGGATTCTACACCTTC.

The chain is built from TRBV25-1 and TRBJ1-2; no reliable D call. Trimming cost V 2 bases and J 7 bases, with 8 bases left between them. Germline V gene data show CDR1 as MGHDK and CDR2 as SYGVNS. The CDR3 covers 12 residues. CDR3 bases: TGTGCCAGCAGTGAAGGGGAAGGTGGCTACACCTTC. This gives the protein CASSEGEGGYTF.

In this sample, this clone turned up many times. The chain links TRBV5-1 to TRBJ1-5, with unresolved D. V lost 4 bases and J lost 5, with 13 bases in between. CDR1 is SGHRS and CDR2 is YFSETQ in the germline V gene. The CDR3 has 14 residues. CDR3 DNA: TGCGCCAGCAGCCCGGACGAAGAACATCAGCCCCAGCATTTT. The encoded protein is CASSPDEEHQPQHF.

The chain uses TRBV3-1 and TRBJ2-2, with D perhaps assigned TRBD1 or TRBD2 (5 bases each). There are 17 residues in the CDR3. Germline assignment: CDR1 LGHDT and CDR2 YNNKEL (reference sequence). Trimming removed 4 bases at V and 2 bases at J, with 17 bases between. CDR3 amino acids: CASSRRGWQGNTGELFF. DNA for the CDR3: TGTGCCAGCAGCCGGCGCGGGTGGCAGGGTAACACCGGGGAGCTGTTTTTT.

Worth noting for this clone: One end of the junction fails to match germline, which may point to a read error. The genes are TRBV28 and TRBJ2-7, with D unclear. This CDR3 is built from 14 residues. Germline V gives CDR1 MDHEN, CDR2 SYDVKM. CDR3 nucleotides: TGTGCCAGCATTTTAATGGTACTAACCTACGAGCAGTACTTC. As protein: CASILMVLTYEQYF.

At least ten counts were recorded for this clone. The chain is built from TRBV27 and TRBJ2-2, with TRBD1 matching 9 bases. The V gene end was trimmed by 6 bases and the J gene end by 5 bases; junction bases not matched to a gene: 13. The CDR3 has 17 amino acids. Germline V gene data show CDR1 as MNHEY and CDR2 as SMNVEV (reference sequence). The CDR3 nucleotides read TGTGCCAGCAGCCACGGACAGGGGCCCTTCCTGACCGGGGAGCTGTTTTTT. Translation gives CASSHGQGPFLTGELFF.

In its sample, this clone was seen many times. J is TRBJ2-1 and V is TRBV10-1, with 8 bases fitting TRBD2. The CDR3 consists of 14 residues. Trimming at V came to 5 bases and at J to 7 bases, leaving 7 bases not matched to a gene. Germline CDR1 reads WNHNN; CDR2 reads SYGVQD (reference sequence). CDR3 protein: CASSQGLGGNEQFF. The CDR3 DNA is TGCGCCAGCAGTCAGGGACTAGGGGGGAATGAGCAGTTCTTC.

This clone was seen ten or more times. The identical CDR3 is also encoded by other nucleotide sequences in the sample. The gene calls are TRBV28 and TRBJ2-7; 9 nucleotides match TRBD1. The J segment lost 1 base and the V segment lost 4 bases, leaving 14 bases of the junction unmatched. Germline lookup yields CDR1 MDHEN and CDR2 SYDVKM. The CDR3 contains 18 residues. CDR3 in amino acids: CASSSHTGSGTGSYEQYF. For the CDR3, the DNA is TGTGCCAGCAGTTCCCACACAGGCTCTGGGACAGGGTCCTACGAGCAGTACTTC.

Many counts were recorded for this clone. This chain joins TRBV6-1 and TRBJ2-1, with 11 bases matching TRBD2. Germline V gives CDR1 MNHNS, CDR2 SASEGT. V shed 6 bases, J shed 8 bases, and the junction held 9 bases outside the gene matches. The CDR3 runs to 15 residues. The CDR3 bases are TGTGCCAGCAGCGTGACTAGCGGGATGGGATATGAGCAGTTCTTC. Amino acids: CASSVTSGMGYEQFF.

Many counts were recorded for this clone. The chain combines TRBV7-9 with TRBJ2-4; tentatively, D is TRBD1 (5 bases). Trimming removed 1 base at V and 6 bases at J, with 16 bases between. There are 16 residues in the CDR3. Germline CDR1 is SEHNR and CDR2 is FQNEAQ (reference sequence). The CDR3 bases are TGTGCCAGCAGCTTAGGCCTAGGGGCTGTAGGAAACATTCAGTACTTC. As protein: CASSLGLGAVGNIQYF.

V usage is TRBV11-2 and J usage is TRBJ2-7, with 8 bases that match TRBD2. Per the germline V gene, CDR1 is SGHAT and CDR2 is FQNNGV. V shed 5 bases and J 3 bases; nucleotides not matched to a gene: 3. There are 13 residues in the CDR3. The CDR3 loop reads CASSASGSYEQYF. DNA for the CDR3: TGTGCCAGCAGCGCCAGCGGGAGCTACGAGCAGTACTTC.

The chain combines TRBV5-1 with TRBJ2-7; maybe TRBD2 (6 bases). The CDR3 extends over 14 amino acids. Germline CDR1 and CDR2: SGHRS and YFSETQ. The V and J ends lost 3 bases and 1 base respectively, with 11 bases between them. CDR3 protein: CASSYAGTSYEQYF. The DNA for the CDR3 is TGCGCCAGCAGCTATGCCGGGACTTCCTACGAGCAGTACTTC.

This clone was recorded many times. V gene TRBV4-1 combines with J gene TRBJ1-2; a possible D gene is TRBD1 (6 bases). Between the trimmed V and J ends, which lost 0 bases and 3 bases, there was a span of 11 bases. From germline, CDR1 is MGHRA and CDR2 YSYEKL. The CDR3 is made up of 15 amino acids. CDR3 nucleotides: TGCGCCAGCAGCCAAGATAACAGGGCGGACTATGGCTACACCTTC. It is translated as CASSQDNRADYGYTF.